This T cell receptor (beta chain) is from a study of shared clonotypes between healthy human individuals. Looking at the study overall: CD4 naive and memory got three plates each, CD8 naive two, CD8 memory one.

Assay: immunoSEQ multiplex PCR; the TCRdb copy retains only in-frame clones and omits some. This sample carries roughly 2,300,000 clones, 85% to 95% of them seen once, and the ten largest clones take about 0.36%. Concerning this clone itself: No antigen is known for it.

This CDR3 has 15 residues. Germline V gene sequence: CDR1 WSHSY, CDR2 SAAADI. The germline V and J ends were trimmed by 2 bases and 8 bases, with 18 bases remaining between them. Recent acute infections and vaccinations were absent in the healthy HIV-negative adult donors. CD4+ cell separation produced CD45RA+ naive and CD45RA-negative memory subsets. Overall study findings and caveats: Though the depth was large, rarefaction showed that sorted-subset sequencing was incomplete.

The chain joins TRBV10-2 to TRBJ1-2; D perhaps matches TRBD1 (5 bases). Material for sequencing was naive CD4+ T cells from PBMCs. This sample's subset: CD45RA+ positively selected. The sequence came from a man aged 18 to 30 in good health. Some clones in this sample may be carry-over from other donors' samples. The CDR3 nucleotides are TGCGCCAGCAGTGAGCGGGGACGGGACCAACGGGGCTACACCTTC. It is translated as CASSERGRDQRGYTF.